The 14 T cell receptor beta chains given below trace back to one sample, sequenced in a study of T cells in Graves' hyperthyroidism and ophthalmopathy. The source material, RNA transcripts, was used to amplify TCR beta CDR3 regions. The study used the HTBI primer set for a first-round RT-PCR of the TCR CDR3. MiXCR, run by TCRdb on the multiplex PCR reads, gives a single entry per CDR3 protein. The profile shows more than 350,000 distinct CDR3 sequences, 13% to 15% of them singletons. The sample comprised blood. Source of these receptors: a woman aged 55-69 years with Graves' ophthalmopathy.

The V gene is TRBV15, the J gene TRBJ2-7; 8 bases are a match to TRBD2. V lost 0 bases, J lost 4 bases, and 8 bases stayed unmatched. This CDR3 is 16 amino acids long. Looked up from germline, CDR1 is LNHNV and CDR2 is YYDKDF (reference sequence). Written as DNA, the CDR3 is TGTGCCACCAGCAGAGAGCCGGGCGGGGGGTGGTACGAGCAGTACTTC. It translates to CATSREPGGGWYEQYF.

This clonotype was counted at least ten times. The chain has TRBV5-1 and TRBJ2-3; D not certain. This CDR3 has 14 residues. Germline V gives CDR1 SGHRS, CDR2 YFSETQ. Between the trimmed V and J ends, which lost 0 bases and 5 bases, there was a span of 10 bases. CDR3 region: CASSLEWGEDTQYF. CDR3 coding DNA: TGCGCCAGCAGCTTGGAATGGGGTGAAGATACGCAGTATTTT.

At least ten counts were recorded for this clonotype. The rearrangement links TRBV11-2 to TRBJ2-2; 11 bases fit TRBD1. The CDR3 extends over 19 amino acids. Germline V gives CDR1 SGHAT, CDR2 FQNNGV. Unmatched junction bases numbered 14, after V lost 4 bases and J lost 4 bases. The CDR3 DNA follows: TGTGCCAGCAGCTCACTCACGGGACAGGGGGACGCATTCACCGGGGAGCTGTTTTTT. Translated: CASSSLTGQGDAFTGELFF.

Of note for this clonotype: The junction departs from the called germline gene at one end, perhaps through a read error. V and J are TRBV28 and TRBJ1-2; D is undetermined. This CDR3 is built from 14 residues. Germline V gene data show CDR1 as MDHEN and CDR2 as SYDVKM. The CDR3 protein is CASSLPGGNYGHTF. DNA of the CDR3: TGTGCCAGCAGTTTGCCCGGCGGAAACTATGGCCACACCTTC.

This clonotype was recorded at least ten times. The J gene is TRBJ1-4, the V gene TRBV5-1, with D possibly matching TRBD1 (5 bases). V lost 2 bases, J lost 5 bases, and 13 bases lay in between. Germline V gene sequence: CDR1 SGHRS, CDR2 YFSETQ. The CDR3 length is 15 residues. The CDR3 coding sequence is TGCGCCAGCAGCTTTGAGGGGCTACCGAATGAAAAACTGTTTTTT. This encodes CASSFEGLPNEKLFF.

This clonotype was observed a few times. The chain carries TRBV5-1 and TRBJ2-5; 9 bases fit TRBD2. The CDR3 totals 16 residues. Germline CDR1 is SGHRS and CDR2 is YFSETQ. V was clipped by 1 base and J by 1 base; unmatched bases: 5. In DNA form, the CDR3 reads TGCGCCAGCAGCTTGCAGCCAGCGGGAGGCCAAGAGACCCAGTACTTC. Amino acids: CASSLQPAGGQETQYF. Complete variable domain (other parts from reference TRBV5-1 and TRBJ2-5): KAGVTQTPRYLIKTRGQQVTLSCSPISGHRSVSWYQQTPGQGLQFLFEYFSETQRNKGNFPGRFSGRQFSNSRSEMNVSTLELGDSALYLCASSLQPAGGQETQYFGPGTRLLVL.

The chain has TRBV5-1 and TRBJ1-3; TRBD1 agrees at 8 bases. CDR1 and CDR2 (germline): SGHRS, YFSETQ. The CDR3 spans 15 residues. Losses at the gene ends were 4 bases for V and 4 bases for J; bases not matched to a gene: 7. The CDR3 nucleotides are TGCGCCAGCAGCCCCACGACAGGGGACGGAAACACCATATATTTT. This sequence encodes CASSPTTGDGNTIYF.

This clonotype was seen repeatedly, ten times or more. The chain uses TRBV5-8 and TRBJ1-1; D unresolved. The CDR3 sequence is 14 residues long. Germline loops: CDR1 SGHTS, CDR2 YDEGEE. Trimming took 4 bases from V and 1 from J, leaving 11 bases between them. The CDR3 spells CASSPSDGNTEAFF. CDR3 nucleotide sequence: TGTGCCAGCAGCCCTTCGGACGGGAACACTGAAGCTTTCTTT.

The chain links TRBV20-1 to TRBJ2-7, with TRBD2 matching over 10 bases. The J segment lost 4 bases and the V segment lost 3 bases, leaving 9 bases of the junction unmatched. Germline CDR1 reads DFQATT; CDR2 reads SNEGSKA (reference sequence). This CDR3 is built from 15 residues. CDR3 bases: TGCAGTGCTAGTACCCCTAGCGGGAGTTCTTACGAGCAGTACTTC. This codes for CSASTPSGSSYEQYF.

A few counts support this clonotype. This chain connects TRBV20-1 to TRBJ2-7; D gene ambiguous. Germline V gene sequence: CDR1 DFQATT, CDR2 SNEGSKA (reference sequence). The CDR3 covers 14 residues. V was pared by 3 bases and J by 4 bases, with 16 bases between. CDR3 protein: CSASPEQRGYEQYF. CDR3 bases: TGCAGTGCTAGTCCTGAACAACGTGGGTACGAGCAGTACTTC.

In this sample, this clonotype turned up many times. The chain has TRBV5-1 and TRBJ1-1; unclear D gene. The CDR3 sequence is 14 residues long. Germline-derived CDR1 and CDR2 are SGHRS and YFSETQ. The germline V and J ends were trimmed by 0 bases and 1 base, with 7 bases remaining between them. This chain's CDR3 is CASSLATTNTEAFF. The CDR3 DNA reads TGCGCCAGCAGCTTGGCCACTACGAACACTGAAGCTTTCTTT.

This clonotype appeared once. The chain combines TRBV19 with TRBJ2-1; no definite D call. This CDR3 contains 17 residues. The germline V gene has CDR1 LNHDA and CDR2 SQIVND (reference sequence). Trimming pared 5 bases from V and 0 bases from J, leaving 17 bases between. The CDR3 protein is CASSVYMGLISYNEQFF. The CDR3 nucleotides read TGTGCCAGTAGTGTATACATGGGATTAATCTCCTACAATGAGCAGTTCTTC.

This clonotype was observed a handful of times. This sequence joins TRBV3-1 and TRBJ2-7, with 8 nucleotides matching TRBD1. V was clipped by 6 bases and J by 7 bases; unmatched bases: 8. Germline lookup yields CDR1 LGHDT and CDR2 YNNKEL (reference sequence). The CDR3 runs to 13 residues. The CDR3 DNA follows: TGTGCCAGCAGTCCGGACAGGGATGGGGAGCAGTACTTC. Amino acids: CASSPDRDGEQYF.

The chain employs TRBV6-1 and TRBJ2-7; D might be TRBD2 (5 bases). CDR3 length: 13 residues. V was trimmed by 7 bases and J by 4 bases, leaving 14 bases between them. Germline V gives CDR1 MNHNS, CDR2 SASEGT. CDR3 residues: CASKAREVYEQYF. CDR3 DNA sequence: TGTGCCAGCAAGGCCCGGGAAGTTTACGAGCAGTACTTC.